These 16 T cell receptor beta chains came from one sample sequenced in a study of metastatic and nonmetastatic thyroid tumors. All patients reached thyroid surgery having received no treatment beforehand. Through MiXCR, TCRdb re-clonotyped the PCR reads. Of around 38,000 clones listed, roughly a quarter are singletons. Material for sequencing was blood. These receptors were collected from a female donor with papillary thyroid cancer or a benign thyroid nodule (not recorded which). Some clones in this sample may be carry-over from other donors' samples.

This clone was counted at least ten times. The chain joins TRBV2 to TRBJ1-4; no clear D. V was clipped by 2 bases and J by 4 bases, with 5 bases between them. The CDR3 is made up of 13 amino acids. Germline V gene lookup returns CDR1 SNHLY and CDR2 FYNNEI. In DNA, the CDR3 is TGTGCCAGCAGTGAATCCGGTAATGAAAAACTGTTTTTT. Translating it yields CASSESGNEKLFF. Together with reference TRBV2 and TRBJ1-4, the CDR3 gives the full variable domain: EPEVTQTPSHQVTQMGQEVILRCVPISNHLYFYWYRQILGQKVEFLVSFYNNEISEKSEIFDDQFSVERPDGSNFTLKIRSTKLEDSAMYFCASSESGNEKLFFGSGTQLSVL.

The chain is built from TRBV5-6 and TRBJ2-1; either TRBD1 or TRBD2 may supply D (5 bases each). Germline CDR1 SGHDT, CDR2 YYEEEE. The CDR3 extends over 16 amino acids. Trimming stripped 3 bases from V and 9 bases from J, with 22 bases between. The CDR3 is CASSSLSAGAGSEQFF. Here the CDR3 DNA reads TGTGCCAGCAGCTCCCTATCCGCCGGGGCGGGTAGTGAGCAGTTCTTC.

Many counts were recorded for this clone. A much larger clone differs by one base, so this may be a read error. The sample has other DNA sequences that encode this CDR3 too. V and J are TRBV7-8 and TRBJ1-3; no clear D gene. Germline V gene lookup returns CDR1 SGHVS and CDR2 FQNEAQ. There are 16 residues in the CDR3. V lost 1 base, J lost 0 bases, and 10 bases lay in between. The CDR3 bases are TGTGCCAGCAGCTTAGGCCAGCTATTCTCTGGAAACACCATATATTTT. It encodes CASSLGQLFSGNTIYF. The complete variable domain, with remaining parts taken from reference TRBV7-8 and TRBJ1-3, reads GAGVSQSPRYKVAKRGQDVALRCDPISGHVSLFWYQQALGQGPEFLTYFQNEAQLDKSGLPSDRFFAERPEGSVSTLKIQRTQQEDSAVYLCASSLGQLFSGNTIYFGEGSWLTVV.

This clone was seen many times. A junction end diverges from the germline sequence, so it may reflect a read error. Other nucleotide sequences from this sample produce the same CDR3. V and J are TRBV19 and TRBJ1-4; 7 nucleotides align to TRBD1. The CDR3 is made up of 18 amino acids. Per germline, CDR1 LNHDA and CDR2 SQIVND (reference sequence). CDR3 bases: TGTGCCAGTAGTACGGTCGAAGGGGGCGCGGATTACGATGAAAAACTGTTCTTT. Encoded protein: CASSTVEGGADYDEKLFF.

This clone occurred a few times. The gene calls are TRBV15 and TRBJ2-7; D uncertain. The V gene lost 1 base and the J gene lost 3 bases, with 7 bases spanning the gap. CDR1 is LNHNV, CDR2 YYDKDF, per germline (reference sequence). The CDR3 has 13 residues. The CDR3, as DNA: TGTGCCACCAGCAGAGTCGTTGGCTACGAGCAGTACTTC. This sequence encodes CATSRVVGYEQYF.

This clone was picked up many times. Within the sample, other DNA sequences also encode this same CDR3. The chain uses TRBV18 and TRBJ1-1; weak D call: TRBD1 (6 bases). V was clipped by 4 bases and J by 3 bases, with 12 bases between them. CDR3 length: 14 amino acids. The germline CDR1 and CDR2 sequences are KGHSH and LQKENI. CDR3 residues: CASSLTGRDTEAFF. CDR3 nucleotides: TGTGCCAGCTCACTCACAGGGCGGGACACTGAAGCTTTCTTT.

Notes on this clone: One end of the junction does not line up with germline, which may come from a read error. The chain recombines TRBV28 with TRBJ2-6, with D possibly TRBD2 on 5 matching bases. CDR1 MDHEN and CDR2 SYDVKM come from the germline V gene. This CDR3 is 13 amino acids long. CDR3 residues: CAISSAGANVLTF. The CDR3 bases are TGTGCCATCAGTAGCGCTGGGGCCAACGTCCTGACTTTC. Using reference TRBV28 and TRBJ2-6 for the parts outside the CDR3, the full variable domain is DVKVTQSSRYLVKRTGEKVFLECVQDMDHENMFWYRQDPGLGLRLIYFSYDVKMKEKGDIPEGYSVSREKKERFSLILESASTNQTSMYLCAISSAGANVLTFGAGSRLTVL.

The chain carries TRBV4-2 and TRBJ2-3, with no clear D. Germline CDR1 and CDR2: LGHNA and YNFKEQ. V dropped 0 bases and J dropped 0 bases, with 10 bases sitting between them. The CDR3 sequence is 16 residues long. The DNA of the CDR3 is TGTGCCAGCAGCCAAGATCGCACAACTAGCACAGATACGCAGTATTTT. Translation gives CASSQDRTTSTDTQYF.

A word on this clone: At one of its ends the junction is not consistent with the germline gene, which may arise from a read error. The CDR3 reads CASSLEGLVYDEQFF. The DNA of the CDR3 is TGCGCCAGCAGCTTGGAGGGACTAGTCTACGATGAGCAGTTCTTC. The rearrangement uses TRBV5-1 and TRBJ2-1; 8 positions agree with TRBD2. Germline loops: CDR1 SGHRS, CDR2 YFSETQ. This CDR3 contains 15 residues.

Only a few counts were recorded for this clone. The rearrangement joins TRBV12-3 or TRBV12-4 to TRBJ2-1, with a weak D call TRBD2 (6 bases). The length of the CDR3 is 14 residues. V shed 2 bases and J shed 10 bases, with 15 bases lying between them. The DNA of the CDR3 is TGTGCCAGCAGTTTACAGGGAAAAGGAGGGGAGCAGTTCTTC. It is translated as CASSLQGKGGEQFF.

This clone was seen many times. V is TRBV4-3 and J is TRBJ2-2; 7 bases align to TRBD1. V shed 4 bases and J 6 bases; nucleotides not matched to a gene: 17. The CDR3 is made up of 18 amino acids. Germline-derived CDR1 and CDR2 are LGHNA and YSLEER. The CDR3 loop reads CASSRNLGTEVVAGELFF. In DNA, the CDR3 is TGCGCCAGCAGCCGAAACCTAGGGACAGAAGTGGTCGCCGGGGAGCTGTTTTTT.

V usage is TRBV19 and J usage is TRBJ1-2; the match to TRBD1 covers 7 bases. The junction had 6 bases not matched to a gene; V was cut back by 3 bases and J by 8 bases. Germline loops: CDR1 LNHDA, CDR2 SQIVND (reference sequence). CDR3 length equals 13 residues. CDR3 protein: CASSIRQGDGYTF. In nucleotides, the CDR3 is TGTGCCAGTAGTATTCGACAGGGTGACGGCTACACCTTC.

At least ten counts were recorded for this clone. The V and J genes are TRBV6-1 and TRBJ1-2; weak D call: TRBD1 (6 bases). Trimming pared 5 bases from V and 4 bases from J, leaving 14 bases between. Germline assignment: CDR1 MNHNS and CDR2 SASEGT. This CDR3 spans 14 amino acids. The CDR3 sequence is CASSSAGESYGYTF. The CDR3 bases are TGTGCCAGCAGTTCAGCAGGGGAATCCTATGGCTACACCTTC.

This clone was seen repeatedly, ten times or more. The V call is TRBV24-1, the J call TRBJ2-5; weak D call: TRBD2 (6 bases). CDR1 is KGHDR, CDR2 SFDVKD, per germline. This CDR3 comprises 15 residues. The V and J ends lost 3 bases and 4 bases respectively, with 14 bases between them. Here the CDR3 DNA reads TGTGCCACCAGTGATCCCCGGGACTCAGGAGAGACCCAGTACTTC. Translating gives CATSDPRDSGETQYF.

In DNA, the CDR3 is TGTGCCAGCAGCTTGGCTAAAAACTTCTGGGACAGGGGGATAGGGGACACCATATATTTT. Residues: CASSLAKNFWDRGIGDTIYF. This chain connects TRBV5-4 to TRBJ1-3; TRBD1 matches at 11 bases. Germline trimming cut 0 bases from V and 8 bases from J; bases unmatched to any gene: 19. Germline-derived CDR1 and CDR2 are SGHNT and YYREEE (reference sequence). The CDR3 runs 20 residues.

V gene TRBV9 combines with J gene TRBJ1-5; D not resolved. Germline lookup yields CDR1 SGDLS and CDR2 YYNGEE. The length of the CDR3 is 14 residues. The ends were cut back, 4 bases at V and 3 bases at J, with 11 bases in the middle. The CDR3: CASSPQRYNQPQHF. CDR3 nucleotide sequence: TGTGCCAGCAGCCCCCAGCGGTACAATCAGCCCCAGCATTTT.